The source of this T cell receptor (beta chain) is a study of HIV-infected patients and healthy controls. From the 5' RACE reads, TCRdb called clonotypes with MiXCR, one entry per CDR3 protein. This table holds under 70,000 distinct CDR3 sequences, roughly a fifth found once. This clonotype was detected ten times or more. Specimen: CD4+ T cells from blood. This TCR was sampled from a human donor in good health.

The CDR3 region has the DNA TGCAGTGCTAGAGCTCCAGCGGGGCGTAGAGATACGCAGTATTTT. Encoded protein: CSARAPAGRRDTQYF. The gene calls are TRBV20-1 and TRBJ2-3; 7 bases agree with TRBD2. V lost 1 base and J lost 5; bases outside the gene matches: 9. Per germline, CDR1 DFQATT and CDR2 SNEGSKA (reference sequence). This CDR3 has 15 residues.